This T cell receptor (beta chain) is from a study of T cells in Graves' hyperthyroidism and ophthalmopathy. Study observations and caveats: Model output signaled ophthalmopathy a median 6.5 months ahead of onset. Most thyroid clonotypes expanded above 0.001 appeared in blood too.

RNA transcripts served as the template for amplifying TCR beta CDR3 regions. An initial round of RT-PCR targeting the TCR CDR3 relied on the HTBI primer set. Using its own MiXCR run on the multiplex PCR reads, TCRdb lists one record per CDR3 protein. The sample shows 450,000 to 650,000 distinct CDR3 sequences, approximately 14% of them seen only once. The table lists this clonotype with many counts. Antigen specificity is unknown. The CDR3 runs 14 residues. With 5 bases clipped from V and 5 bases from J, the junction kept 6 bases outside the gene matches. Germline V gene lookup returns CDR1 SGHTA and CDR2 FQGNSA. The diagnostic basis comprised clinical symptoms, serum thyroxine and TRAb, thyroid ultrasound and orbital computed tomography. It was 10 ml of fresh peripheral blood that supplied the PBMCs.

The source of this sequence is a young woman with Graves' ophthalmopathy. The chain recombines TRBV7-2 with TRBJ2-1, with 7 bases aligning to TRBD1. Material for sequencing was blood. This CDR3 reads CASSPGTVDNEQFF. In nucleotides, the CDR3 is TGTGCCAGCAGCCCCGGGACAGTTGACAATGAGCAGTTCTTC.